The rows below give T cell receptor beta chains drawn from one sample of a study of T cells after yellow fever vaccination. TCRdb processed the 5' RACE reads anew with MiXCR; each CDR3 protein has one entry. The sample consists of a few hundred thousand distinct CDR3 sequences, around 3.5% of them appearing once. The sequenced sample was PBMCs, obtained 15 days after the yellow fever booster vaccination. Receptors originate from a man younger than 35 who received the YFV17D yellow fever vaccine. The CDR3 runs from the conserved cysteine through the conserved F or W.

J: TRBJ2-5
V: TRBV7-9
CDR3: CASLRGGQETQYF

J: TRBJ1-6
V: TRBV20-1
CDR3: CSARTGATYNSPLHF

J: TRBJ2-5
V: TRBV18
CDR3: CASSADRGGETQYF

J: TRBJ2-1
V: TRBV5-1
CDR3: CASSIQWNEQFF

J: TRBJ2-1
V: TRBV7-2
CDR3: CASSRYELAPYNEQFF

J: TRBJ2-5
V: TRBV6-5
CDR3: CASSYSKGTLQETQYF

J: TRBJ1-2
V: TRBV10-2
CDR3: CASTRDRPRGYGYTF

J: TRBJ2-5
V: TRBV25-1
CDR3: CASSHPGGLGTVLKETQYF

J: TRBJ2-2
V: TRBV12-3/TRBV12-4
CDR3: CASGDPGHRNTGELFF

J: TRBJ1-1
V: TRBV25-1
CDR3: CASRTSWTEAFF

J: TRBJ2-2
V: TRBV7-9
CDR3: CASSLSRGPGELFF

J: TRBJ2-5
V: TRBV7-2
CDR3: CASSPTSGGPTQYF

J: TRBJ2-3
V: TRBV5-1
CDR3: CASSPRDGGIDTQYF

J: TRBJ2-5
V: TRBV7-9
CDR3: CASSSWFEEKETQYF

J: TRBJ1-2
V: TRBV25-1
CDR3: CASSATGYYGYTF

J: TRBJ2-1
V: TRBV10-2
CDR3: CASSEFSGTYYNEQFF

J: TRBJ2-1
V: TRBV10-3
CDR3: CAICGRGGQNEEFF

J: TRBJ2-3
V: TRBV7-2
CDR3: CASRVLAGGLGAQYF

J: TRBJ2-4
V: TRBV5-4
CDR3: CASSNPNREAKNIQYF

J: TRBJ1-4
V: TRBV12-3/TRBV12-4
CDR3: CASSFRADTGKLFF

J: TRBJ2-5
V: TRBV6-1
CDR3: CASSATSGAWETQYF